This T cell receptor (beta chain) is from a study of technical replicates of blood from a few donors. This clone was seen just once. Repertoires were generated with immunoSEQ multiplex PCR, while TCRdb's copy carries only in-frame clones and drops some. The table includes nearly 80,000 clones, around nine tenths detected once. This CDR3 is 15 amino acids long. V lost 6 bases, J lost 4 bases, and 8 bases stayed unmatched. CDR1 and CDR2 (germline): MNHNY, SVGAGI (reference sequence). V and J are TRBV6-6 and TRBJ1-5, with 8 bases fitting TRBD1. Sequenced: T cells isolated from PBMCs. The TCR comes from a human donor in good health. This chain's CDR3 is CASSERDRQNQPQHF. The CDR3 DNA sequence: TGTGCCAGCAGCGAACGGGACAGGCAGAATCAGCCCCAGCATTTT.